Following are 14 T cell receptor beta chains from one sample sequenced in a study of cytomegalovirus exposure and HLA in healthy donors. Vbeta (60) and Jbeta (13) primers were used in the PCR. Profiled with immunoSEQ multiplex PCR; TCRdb holds only in-frame clones, not every one. Altogether some 130,000 clones are present, around 79% being singletons, with the ten largest covering about 6.8%. The sequencing input was PBMCs. The source is a middle-aged man in good health and CMV-seropositive.

This clone was seen once. This same CDR3 is encoded by further DNA sequences in the sample. The chain links TRBV5-1 to TRBJ2-7, with 8 bases aligning to TRBD1. Germline V gene sequence: CDR1 SGHRS, CDR2 YFSETQ. This CDR3 spans 18 amino acids. V gave up 2 bases and J gave up 0 bases; unmatched junction bases: 13. CDR3 region: CASSFSGTGPRSSYEQYF. The CDR3 DNA follows: TGCGCCAGCAGCTTTTCCGGGACAGGACCCCGGAGCTCCTACGAGCAGTACTTC.

V is TRBV6-4 and J is TRBJ1-2, with 9 bases aligning to TRBD1. V dropped 5 bases and J dropped 2; count of bases not matched to a gene: 3. Germline CDR1 reads MRHNA; CDR2 reads SNTAGT. The CDR3 extends over 14 amino acids. DNA for the CDR3: TGTGCCAGCAGTTTCGGACAGGGGAACTATGGCTACACCTTC. It translates to CASSFGQGNYGYTF.

CDR3 sequence: CASSDTSGPAAQYF. CDR3 in DNA: TGTGCCAGCAGTGATACTAGCGGGCCAGCGGCCCAGTACTTC. The V and J genes are TRBV2 and TRBJ2-5; 9 bases fit TRBD2. The CDR3 spans 14 residues. V was pared by 3 bases and J by 9 bases, with 8 bases of the junction left unmatched. Germline loops: CDR1 SNHLY, CDR2 FYNNEI.

The chain couples TRBV5-4 to TRBJ2-7; 7 bases fit TRBD1. This CDR3 is 14 amino acids long. V shed 0 bases and J 6 bases; nucleotides not matched to a gene: 6. Germline lookup yields CDR1 SGHNT and CDR2 YYREEE (reference sequence). In DNA form, the CDR3 reads TGTGCCAGCAGCTTGGTAACAGGGGATCGCGAGCAGTACTTC. As protein: CASSLVTGDREQYF.

In this sample, this clone turned up a few times. The chain uses TRBV5-1 and TRBJ1-4; 8 bases agree with TRBD1. Trimming cost V 0 bases and J 2 bases; bases outside gene matches: 0. This CDR3 comprises 15 residues. Germline CDR1 and CDR2: SGHRS and YFSETQ. For the CDR3, the DNA is TGCGCCAGCAGCTTGGGGACAGGGACTAATGAAAAACTGTTTTTT. Its translation: CASSLGTGTNEKLFF.

This clone has only one observation. The J gene is TRBJ1-5, the V gene TRBV7-3; D gene unclear. This CDR3 is built from 15 residues. The germline V gene has CDR1 SGHTA and CDR2 FQGTGA. The germline V and J ends were trimmed by 3 bases and 0 bases, with 9 bases remaining between them. The CDR3 bases are TGTGCCAGCAGCTTGTACGGGAATAGCAATCAGCCCCAGCATTTT. Its protein product is CASSLYGNSNQPQHF.

Here the CDR3 reads CASSLGTSGTFYNEQFF. CDR3 nucleotide sequence: TGTGCCAGCAGCCTGGGGACTAGCGGGACCTTCTACAATGAGCAGTTCTTC. J is TRBJ2-1 and V is TRBV14; 13 bases agree with TRBD2. Trimming took 4 bases from V and 3 from J; bases not matched to a gene: 6. Germline CDR1 reads SGHDN; CDR2 reads FVKESK. The CDR3 contains 17 residues.

The chain uses TRBV6-6 and TRBJ1-5; 7 nucleotides align to TRBD1. This CDR3 has 14 amino acids. The germline V gene has CDR1 MNHNY and CDR2 SVGAGI (reference sequence). The V gene end was trimmed by 6 bases and the J gene end by 2 bases; junction bases not matched to a gene: 4. The CDR3 region is CASRSTGGNQPQHF. The CDR3 DNA reads as TGTGCCAGCAGGTCCACAGGGGGCAATCAGCCCCAGCATTTT.

This clone was counted only a few times. In DNA form, the CDR3 reads TGTGCCATCAGTGAGCCCGACAGAACGAACGACGAGCAGTACTTC. Encoded protein: CAISEPDRTNDEQYF. The V call is TRBV10-3, the J call TRBJ2-7, with D possibly TRBD1 on 5 matching bases. CDR3 length equals 15 residues. Trimming removed 2 bases from V and 5 bases from J, with 16 bases in between. Per germline, CDR1 ENHRY and CDR2 SYGVKD.

V is TRBV15 and J is TRBJ2-2; D is ambiguous. The CDR3 runs 14 residues. CDR1 LNHNV and CDR2 YYDKDF come from the germline V gene (reference sequence). CDR3 DNA sequence: TGTGCTACCGCGCTGACAACGAACACCGGGGAGCTGTTTTTT. Encoded protein: CATALTTNTGELFF.

This clone was found a few times. The chain carries TRBV13 and TRBJ2-1; the match to TRBD2 covers 15 bases. V gave up 7 bases and J gave up 1 base; unmatched junction bases: 11. The CDR3 spans 19 residues. Germline V gene sequence: CDR1 PRHDT, CDR2 FYEKMQ (reference sequence). CDR3 sequence reads: CASTQYGLAGGPSYNEQFF. DNA for the CDR3: TGTGCCAGCACCCAATATGGACTAGCGGGAGGGCCGTCCTACAATGAGCAGTTCTTC.

The chain couples TRBV18 to TRBJ1-4; 8 bases agree with TRBD1. The junction had 3 bases not matched to a gene; V was cut back by 4 bases and J by 5 bases. This CDR3 contains 14 residues. Germline V gene data show CDR1 as KGHSH and CDR2 as LQKENI. CDR3 sequence: CASSLTGENEKLFF. CDR3 DNA sequence: TGTGCCAGCTCACTGACAGGGGAAAATGAAAAACTGTTTTTT.

V is TRBV6-1 and J is TRBJ1-2, with TRBD1 matching over 9 bases. V dropped 6 bases and J dropped 8; count of bases not matched to a gene: 7. CDR1 is MNHNS and CDR2 is SASEGT in the germline V gene. The CDR3 is 13 residues long. The CDR3 sequence: CASRGDRVIGYTF. Written as DNA, the CDR3 is TGTGCCAGCAGGGGGGACAGGGTGATCGGCTACACCTTC.

In this sample, this clone turned up once. The J gene is TRBJ2-3, the V gene TRBV19; D possibly corresponds to TRBD1 (6 bases). Germline loops: CDR1 LNHDA, CDR2 SQIVND (reference sequence). The germline V and J ends were trimmed by 3 bases and 0 bases, with 10 bases remaining between them. The CDR3 runs 15 residues. CDR3 region: CASSIWDTSTDTQYF. CDR3 DNA: TGTGCCAGTAGTATTTGGGACACAAGCACAGATACGCAGTATTTT.